This T cell receptor (beta chain) was found in a study of a mutant IDH1 vaccine in newly diagnosed glioma. Overall study context: Vaccination followed radiotherapy alone by 4-6 weeks, or accompanied temozolomide cycles. Most patients had received both radiotherapy and temozolomide, the prior options being radiotherapy, temozolomide, or both.

This CDR3 contains 17 residues. The junction had 6 bases not matched to a gene; V was cut back by 4 bases and J by 0 bases. The germline gives CDR1 SGDLS, CDR2 YYNGEE. For this clone: What it recognizes is unknown.

Time point in this sample: week 5, during vaccination. The investigators gave 300 ug of mutant IDH1 20-mer peptide in each vaccine dose, together with topical imiquimod. Using immunoSEQ multiplex PCR, the repertoire was profiled, and TCRdb retains in-frame clones only, with some absent. The data show roughly 40,000 clones, with 75% to 90% seen just once and over 1.5% held by the top ten. The TCR was taken from a man between 35 and 55 years old with glioma. The gene calls are TRBV9 and TRBJ2-6; 8 nucleotides agree with TRBD2. The starting material was PBMCs, obtained from a glioma patient whose treatment included an IDH1 peptide vaccine. The DNA for the CDR3 is TGTGCCAGCAGCTCCTTAGCGGGGAGCTCTGGGGCCAACGTCCTGACTTTC. This gives the protein CASSSLAGSSGANVLTF. The variable domain in full, completed from reference TRBV9 and TRBJ2-6, reads DSGVTQTPKHLITATGQRVTLRCSPRSGDLSVYWYQQSLDQGLQFLIQYYNGEERAKGNILERFSAQQFPDLHSELNLSSLELGDSALYFCASSSLAGSSGANVLTFGAGSRLTVL.